These 26 T cell receptor beta chains originate from one sample sequenced in a study of shared clonotypes between healthy human individuals. Sequencing used immunoSEQ multiplex PCR; TCRdb keeps in-frame clones, though not all of them. The sample records about 1.4 million clones, roughly 96% being singletons. The sequencing input was naive CD4+ T cells sorted from blood. Noted subset: CD45RA+ positively selected. The origin of the receptors is a man in his thirties or forties in good health.

This chain uses TRBV15 with TRBJ2-5; the D gene is possibly TRBD2 (6 bases). V was pared by 3 bases and J by 3 bases, with 11 bases between. CDR1 and CDR2 (germline): LNHNV, YYDKDF (reference sequence). This CDR3 is built from 14 residues. CDR3 amino acids: CATSRAGIEETQYF. In nucleotides, the CDR3 is TGTGCCACCAGCAGGGCGGGAATTGAAGAGACCCAGTACTTC. Filled out from reference TRBV15 and TRBJ2-5, the complete variable domain reads DAMVIQNPRYQVTQFGKPVTLSCSQTLNHNVMYWYQQKSSQAPKLLFHYYDKDFNNEADTPDNFQSRRPNTSFCFLDIRSPGLGDTAMYLCATSRAGIEETQYFGPGTRLLVL.

In DNA form, the CDR3 reads TGCAGCGTTGAAAGTCTTTCCGGGACTGAGCAGTTCTTC. Amino acids: CSVESLSGTEQFF. V is TRBV29-1 and J is TRBJ2-1, with D possibly called TRBD1 or TRBD2 (5 bases each). V was cut by 2 bases and J by 9 bases, with 14 bases left in between. Germline V gene lookup returns CDR1 SQVTM and CDR2 ANQGSEA. CDR3 length: 13 residues.

This chain joins TRBV7-6 and TRBJ1-5, with D possibly TRBD1 on 5 matching bases. The CDR3 is made up of 14 amino acids. V was trimmed by 2 bases and J by 5 bases, leaving 10 bases between them. Germline CDR1 is SGHVS and CDR2 is FNYEAQ. CDR3 loop: CASSLLGGDQPQHF. Here the CDR3 DNA reads TGTGCCAGCAGCTTATTGGGGGGAGATCAGCCCCAGCATTTT. Drawing the rest from reference TRBV7-6 and TRBJ1-5, the complete variable domain is GAGVSQSPRYKVTKRGQDVALRCDPISGHVSLYWYRQALGQGPEFLTYFNYEAQQDKSGLPNDRFSAERPEGSISTLTIQRTEQRDSAMYRCASSLLGGDQPQHFGDGTRLSIL.

The J gene is TRBJ2-1, the V gene TRBV15; tentatively, D is TRBD1 (5 bases). Per the germline V gene, CDR1 is LNHNV and CDR2 is YYDKDF (reference sequence). Trimming took 0 bases from V and 4 from J, leaving 13 bases between them. CDR3 length: 16 residues. The CDR3 reads CATSRDIRADYNEQFF. The CDR3 nucleotides read TGTGCCACCAGCAGAGATATCAGGGCAGATTACAATGAGCAGTTCTTC.

The chain couples TRBV5-4 to TRBJ1-2, with D perhaps matching TRBD1 (6 bases). Trimming shortened V by 0 bases and J by 7 bases, and 16 bases separated the two germline ends. This CDR3 is 15 amino acids long. CDR1 SGHNT and CDR2 YYREEE come from the germline V gene (reference sequence). Written as DNA, the CDR3 is TGTGCCAGCAGCTTGGCGAGGGTAGGGGGTCGTGGCTACACCTTC. Translating gives CASSLARVGGRGYTF.

The V gene is TRBV7-3, the J gene TRBJ2-3; the match to TRBD2 covers 14 bases. V lost 2 bases, J lost 2 bases, and 3 bases stayed unmatched. The V gene's germline CDR1 is SGHTA and CDR2 FQGTGA. This CDR3 region has 17 residues. CDR3: CASSLGTSGSFTDTQYF. CDR3 sequence (DNA): TGTGCCAGCAGCTTAGGGACTAGCGGGAGTTTCACAGATACGCAGTATTTT.

The V gene is TRBV28, the J gene TRBJ2-1; 9 positions agree with TRBD2. The CDR3 length is 13 residues. The germline V gene has CDR1 MDHEN and CDR2 SYDVKM. V shed 7 bases, J shed 3 bases, and the junction held 1 base outside the gene matches. CDR3 residues: CASTSGIYNEQFF. The CDR3, as DNA: TGTGCCAGCACTAGCGGGATCTACAATGAGCAGTTCTTC. The complete variable domain, with remaining parts taken from reference TRBV28 and TRBJ2-1, reads DVKVTQSSRYLVKRTGEKVFLECVQDMDHENMFWYRQDPGLGLRLIYFSYDVKMKEKGDIPEGYSVSREKKERFSLILESASTNQTSMYLCASTSGIYNEQFFGPGTRLTVL.

In DNA, the CDR3 is TGCGCCAGCAGCAAAGGGACAGGGGACACTGAAGCTTTCTTT. The encoded protein is CASSKGTGDTEAFF. The chain couples TRBV5-1 to TRBJ1-1; 10 nucleotides align to TRBD1. Germline CDR1 and CDR2: SGHRS and YFSETQ. The CDR3 is 14 residues long. Trimming took 4 bases from V and 3 from J; bases not matched to a gene: 3.

The chain carries TRBV5-1 and TRBJ1-1; tentative D call: TRBD1 (5 bases). Trimming stripped 1 base from V and 5 bases from J, with 24 bases between. This CDR3 has 18 amino acids. The V gene's germline CDR1 is SGHRS and CDR2 YFSETQ. CDR3 loop: CASSLHYFGDSTRTEAFF. The CDR3 bases are TGCGCCAGCAGCTTGCATTATTTCGGTGACAGTACCAGAACTGAAGCTTTCTTT. The complete variable domain, with remaining parts taken from reference TRBV5-1 and TRBJ1-1, reads KAGVTQTPRYLIKTRGQQVTLSCSPISGHRSVSWYQQTPGQGLQFLFEYFSETQRNKGNFPGRFSGRQFSNSRSEMNVSTLELGDSALYLCASSLHYFGDSTRTEAFFGQGTRLTVV.

V and J are TRBV27 and TRBJ2-1; possibly TRBD2 for D (6 bases). The CDR3 totals 16 residues. Germline V gene sequence: CDR1 MNHEY, CDR2 SMNVEV (reference sequence). V was cut by 5 bases and J by 3 bases, with 17 bases left in between. The CDR3 is CASSPALAPSYNEQFF. For the CDR3, the DNA is TGTGCCAGCAGTCCGGCCCTAGCGCCGAGCTACAATGAGCAGTTCTTC.

CDR3 residues: CASSPPGLAGWEQYF. CDR3 sequence (DNA): TGTGCCAGCAGCCCCCCCGGGTTAGCAGGGTGGGAGCAGTACTTC. The rearrangement joins TRBV7-2 to TRBJ2-7, with D tentatively TRBD1 (5 bases). V lost 5 bases, J lost 7 bases, and 21 bases lay in between. CDR1 and CDR2 (germline): SGHTA, FQGNSA. This CDR3 is 15 amino acids long.

J is TRBJ1-1 and V is TRBV2, with D tentatively TRBD1 (6 bases). CDR1 and CDR2 from the germline V gene are SNHLY and FYNNEI. The CDR3 has 15 residues. The ends were cut back, 6 bases at V and 4 bases at J, with 18 bases in the middle. The CDR3 DNA reads TGTGCCAGCAGCCCGGGGATGGACAGCCGCACTGAAGCTTTCTTT. Translating it yields CASSPGMDSRTEAFF.

This chain uses TRBV27 with TRBJ2-7; D perhaps matches TRBD2 (6 bases). With 5 bases removed from V and 0 bases from J, the gap between germline ends came to 14 bases. The germline V gene has CDR1 MNHEY and CDR2 SMNVEV (reference sequence). CDR3 size: 15 residues. The CDR3 DNA reads as TGTGCCAGCAGTCGGGCGCTAGCGTACTCCTACGAGCAGTACTTC. Translating it yields CASSRALAYSYEQYF.

The chain recombines TRBV5-4 with TRBJ2-7; no reliable D call. CDR3 size: 13 residues. Trimming removed 3 bases from V and 4 bases from J, with 11 bases in between. The germline V gene has CDR1 SGHNT and CDR2 YYREEE (reference sequence). Written as DNA, the CDR3 is TGTGCCAGCAGCTCCGACCCCGTATACGAGCAGTACTTC. Translated, it gives CASSSDPVYEQYF.

This chain joins TRBV5-8 and TRBJ1-2; D is uncertain. Per germline, CDR1 SGHTS and CDR2 YDEGEE. This CDR3 region has 13 residues. V lost 4 bases and J lost 0, with 7 bases in between. The CDR3 nucleotides are TGTGCCAGCAGCCATCGAACTAACTATGGCTACACCTTC. Translated: CASSHRTNYGYTF.

The CDR3 DNA reads TGTGCCAGCAGCGCACGGACTAGCGGCTCCTACGAGCAGTACTTC. This encodes CASSARTSGSYEQYF. The chain carries TRBV11-2 and TRBJ2-7; 10 nucleotides agree with TRBD2. Germline CDR1 and CDR2: SGHAT and FQNNGV. Trimming at V came to 5 bases and at J to 0 bases, leaving 4 bases not matched to a gene. The CDR3 has 15 amino acids.

The chain links TRBV5-8 to TRBJ1-5; D is unclear. The CDR3 has 13 amino acids. The ends were cut back, 4 bases at V and 3 bases at J, with 8 bases in the middle. Germline V gene lookup returns CDR1 SGHTS and CDR2 YDEGEE. The CDR3 loop is CASSLGYNQPQHF. For the CDR3, the DNA is TGTGCCAGCAGCCTGGGGTACAATCAGCCCCAGCATTTT.

CDR3 bases: TGTGCCAGCAGCTTAGGATCAGGGACCTCTGGGGCCAACGTCCTGACTTTC. Translation: CASSLGSGTSGANVLTF. This chain joins TRBV5-8 and TRBJ2-6; the D gene could be TRBD1 or TRBD2 (5 bases each). The V end lost 2 bases, the J end lost 0 bases, and 12 bases lay between the germline ends. The V gene's germline CDR1 is SGHTS and CDR2 YDEGEE. The CDR3 extends over 17 amino acids. The complete variable domain, with remaining parts taken from reference TRBV5-8 and TRBJ2-6, reads EAGVTQSPTHLIKTRGQQATLRCSPISGHTSVYWYQQALGLGLQFLLWYDEGEERNRGNFPPRFSGRQFPNYSSELNVNALELEDSALYLCASSLGSGTSGANVLTFGAGSRLTVL.

The chain uses TRBV18 and TRBJ2-6; weak D call: TRBD2 (5 bases). The germline V gene encodes CDR1 KGHSH and CDR2 LQKENI. V was shortened by 2 bases and J by 1 base, with 9 bases between the two germline ends. The CDR3 sequence is 16 residues long. As DNA, the CDR3 is TGTGCCAGCTCACCATGGTCGGGGTCTGGGGCCAACGTCCTGACTTTC. Its protein is CASSPWSGSGANVLTF.

The V and J genes are TRBV11-2 and TRBJ2-1; a possible D gene is TRBD1 (6 bases). Trimming stripped 5 bases from V and 2 bases from J, with 16 bases between. The CDR3 contains 16 residues. Germline V gene sequence: CDR1 SGHAT, CDR2 FQNNGV. CDR3 DNA: TGTGCCAGCAGCCAACAGGGATTTGTGGCCTACAATGAGCAGTTCTTC. This codes for CASSQQGFVAYNEQFF. The variable domain in full, with the rest retrieved from reference TRBV11-2 and TRBJ2-1, is EAGVAQSPRYKIIEKRQSVAFWCNPISGHATLYWYQQILGQGPKLLIQFQNNGVVDDSQLPKDRFSAERLKGVDSTLKIQPAKLEDSAVYLCASSQQGFVAYNEQFFGPGTRLTVL.

The rearrangement uses TRBV2 and TRBJ2-3; 14 bases fit TRBD2. CDR3 length: 21 amino acids. J was trimmed by 4 bases and V by 1 base; bases with no gene match: 16. CDR1 and CDR2 from the germline V gene are SNHLY and FYNNEI. The DNA of the CDR3 is TGTGCCAGCAGTGAAGATTTAGGACTAGCGGGAGGTATCCGGAGGTCAGATACGCAGTATTTT. It specifies CASSEDLGLAGGIRRSDTQYF.

The chain recombines TRBV10-3 with TRBJ2-6; D remains unclear. V lost 2 bases and J 0 bases, leaving 5 bases between the germline ends. Germline V gene sequence: CDR1 ENHRY, CDR2 SYGVKD. This CDR3 region has 15 residues. CDR3 nucleotides: TGTGCCATCAGTGAGGGCAGCTCTGGGGCCAACGTCCTGACTTTC. As protein: CAISEGSSGANVLTF.

The chain combines TRBV5-4 with TRBJ1-2; D may be TRBD1 (5 bases). V lost 4 bases and J 6 bases, leaving 19 bases between the germline ends. The CDR3 has 15 amino acids. The germline V gene encodes CDR1 SGHNT and CDR2 YYREEE (reference sequence). The CDR3 DNA reads as TGTGCCAGCAGCAAGGGACCTGCGGAAGGGGATGGCTACACCTTC. Protein product: CASSKGPAEGDGYTF.

The CDR3 nucleotides read TGTGCCAGCAGGCCCGGGGAGATTTTTGGACTAAATAGCAATCAGCCCCAGCATTTT. Its translation: CASRPGEIFGLNSNQPQHF. The J gene is TRBJ1-5, the V gene TRBV28; D gene uncertain. The germline V and J ends were trimmed by 6 bases and 0 bases, with 24 bases remaining between them. Germline lookup yields CDR1 MDHEN and CDR2 SYDVKM. There are 19 residues in the CDR3.

V usage is TRBV28 and J usage is TRBJ2-5; D may be TRBD1 (5 bases). The CDR3 contains 14 residues. Per the germline V gene, CDR1 is MDHEN and CDR2 is SYDVKM. The germline V and J ends were trimmed by 3 bases and 5 bases, with 13 bases remaining between them. The CDR3 bases are TGTGCCAGCAGTTTCACAGACAGCTCGGAGACCCAGTACTTC. It codes for CASSFTDSSETQYF. The full variable domain, completed using reference TRBV28 and TRBJ2-5, is DVKVTQSSRYLVKRTGEKVFLECVQDMDHENMFWYRQDPGLGLRLIYFSYDVKMKEKGDIPEGYSVSREKKERFSLILESASTNQTSMYLCASSFTDSSETQYFGPGTRLLVL.

The chain links TRBV5-4 to TRBJ2-7; D ambiguous. The CDR3 has 14 amino acids. V dropped 4 bases and J dropped 7 bases, with 18 bases sitting between them. The germline V gene has CDR1 SGHNT and CDR2 YYREEE (reference sequence). CDR3 protein: CASSMVDPVEEQYF. The DNA of the CDR3 is TGTGCCAGCAGCATGGTGGACCCGGTTGAAGAGCAGTACTTC.